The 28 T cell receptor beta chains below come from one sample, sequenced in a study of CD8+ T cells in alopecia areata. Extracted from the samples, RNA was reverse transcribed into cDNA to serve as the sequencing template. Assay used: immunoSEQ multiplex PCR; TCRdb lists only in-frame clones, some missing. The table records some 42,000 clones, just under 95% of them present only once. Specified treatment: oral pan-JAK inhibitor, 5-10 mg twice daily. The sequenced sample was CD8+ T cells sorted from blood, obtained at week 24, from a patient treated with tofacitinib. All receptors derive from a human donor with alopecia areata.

This chain's CDR3 is CASSLSREEGPIQYF. CDR3 DNA sequence: TGTGCCAGCAGTTTAAGTCGCGAAGAGGGCCCCATTCAGTACTTC. The chain employs TRBV27 and TRBJ2-4, with D perhaps matching TRBD2 (5 bases). Germline CDR1 reads MNHEY; CDR2 reads SMNVEV (reference sequence). CDR3 length: 15 residues. V lost 2 bases to trimming and J lost 9 bases, with 17 bases between them.

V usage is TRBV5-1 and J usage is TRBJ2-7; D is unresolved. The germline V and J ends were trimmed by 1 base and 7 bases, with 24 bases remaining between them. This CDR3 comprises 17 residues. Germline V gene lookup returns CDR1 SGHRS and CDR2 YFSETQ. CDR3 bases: TGCGCCAGCAGCTTGACCCCCCGGGCACTCATGGCGTGGGAGCAGTACTTC. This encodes CASSLTPRALMAWEQYF. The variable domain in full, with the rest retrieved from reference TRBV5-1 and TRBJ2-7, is KAGVTQTPRYLIKTRGQQVTLSCSPISGHRSVSWYQQTPGQGLQFLFEYFSETQRNKGNFPGRFSGRQFSNSRSEMNVSTLELGDSALYLCASSLTPRALMAWEQYFGPGTRLTVT.

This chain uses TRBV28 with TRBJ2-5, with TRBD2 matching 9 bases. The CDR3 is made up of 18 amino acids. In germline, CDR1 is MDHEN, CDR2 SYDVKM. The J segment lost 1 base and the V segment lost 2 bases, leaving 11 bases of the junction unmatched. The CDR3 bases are TGTGCCAGCAGTTTAACGGCTAGCGGGGTCACGGTCCAAGAGACCCAGTACTTC. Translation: CASSLTASGVTVQETQYF.

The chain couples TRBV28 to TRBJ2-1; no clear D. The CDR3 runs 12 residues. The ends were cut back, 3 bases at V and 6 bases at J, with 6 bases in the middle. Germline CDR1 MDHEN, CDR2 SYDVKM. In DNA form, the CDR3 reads TGTGCCAGCAGTTTGCTAATCAATGAGCAGTTCTTC. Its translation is CASSLLINEQFF.

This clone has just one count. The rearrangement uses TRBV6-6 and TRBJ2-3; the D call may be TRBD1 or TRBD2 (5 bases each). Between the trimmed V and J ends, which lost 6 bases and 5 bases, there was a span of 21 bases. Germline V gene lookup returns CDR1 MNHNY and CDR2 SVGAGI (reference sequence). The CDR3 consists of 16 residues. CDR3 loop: CASSLLGRWGIDTQYF. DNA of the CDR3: TGTGCCAGCAGCCTCCTGGGACGGTGGGGTATAGATACGCAGTATTTT.

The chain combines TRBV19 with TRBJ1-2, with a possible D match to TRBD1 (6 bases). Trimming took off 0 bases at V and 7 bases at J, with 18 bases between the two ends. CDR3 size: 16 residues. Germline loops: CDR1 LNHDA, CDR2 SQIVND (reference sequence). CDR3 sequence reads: CASSIDLAGHIIGYTF. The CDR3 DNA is TGTGCCAGTAGTATAGATCTCGCGGGACATATAATTGGCTACACCTTC.

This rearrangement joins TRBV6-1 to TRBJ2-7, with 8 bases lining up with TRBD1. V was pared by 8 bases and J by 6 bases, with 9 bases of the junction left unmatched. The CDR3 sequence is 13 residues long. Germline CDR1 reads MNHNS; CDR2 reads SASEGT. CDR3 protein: CASEQGEESEQYF. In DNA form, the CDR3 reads TGTGCCAGCGAACAGGGGGAGGAGAGCGAGCAGTACTTC.

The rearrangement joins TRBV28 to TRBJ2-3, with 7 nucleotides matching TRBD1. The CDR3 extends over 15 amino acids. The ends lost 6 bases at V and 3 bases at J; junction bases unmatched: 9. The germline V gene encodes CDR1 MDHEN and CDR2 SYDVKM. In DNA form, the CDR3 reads TGTGCCAGCAGCCAACAGGGGAGCAAGACAGATACGCAGTATTTT. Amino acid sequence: CASSQQGSKTDTQYF.

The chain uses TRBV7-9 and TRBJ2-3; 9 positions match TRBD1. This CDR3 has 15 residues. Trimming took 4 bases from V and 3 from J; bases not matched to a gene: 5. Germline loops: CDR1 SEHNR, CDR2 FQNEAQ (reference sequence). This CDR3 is CASSYTGGATDTQYF. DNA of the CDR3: TGTGCCAGCAGCTATACAGGGGGCGCGACAGATACGCAGTATTTT.

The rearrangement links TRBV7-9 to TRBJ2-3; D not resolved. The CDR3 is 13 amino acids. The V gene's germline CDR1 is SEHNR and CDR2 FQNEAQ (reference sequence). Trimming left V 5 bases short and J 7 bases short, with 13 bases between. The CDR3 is CASSPPLRNTQYF. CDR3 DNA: TGTGCCAGCAGCCCCCCCCTGCGAAATACGCAGTATTTT.

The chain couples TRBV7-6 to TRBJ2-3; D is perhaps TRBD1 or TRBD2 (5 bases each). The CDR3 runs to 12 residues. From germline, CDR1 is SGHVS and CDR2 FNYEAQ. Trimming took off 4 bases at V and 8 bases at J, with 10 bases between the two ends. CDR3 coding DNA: TGTGCCAGCAGCTCTCTGAGGGGTACGCAGTATTTT. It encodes CASSSLRGTQYF.

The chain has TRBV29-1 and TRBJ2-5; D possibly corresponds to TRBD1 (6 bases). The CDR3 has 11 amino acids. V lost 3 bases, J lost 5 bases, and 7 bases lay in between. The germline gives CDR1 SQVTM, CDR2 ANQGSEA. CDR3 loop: CSVEGAETQYF. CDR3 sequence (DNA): TGCAGCGTTGAGGGGGCGGAGACCCAGTACTTC.

DNA for the CDR3: TGCAGCGTTGGGGGGATGTTGAACACCGGGGAGCTGTTTTTT. It is translated as CSVGGMLNTGELFF. The chain uses TRBV29-1 and TRBJ2-2; perhaps D is TRBD1 or TRBD2 (5 bases each). The CDR3 is made up of 14 amino acids. The germline V gene has CDR1 SQVTM and CDR2 ANQGSEA. Trimming removed 4 bases from V and 1 base from J, with 10 bases in between.

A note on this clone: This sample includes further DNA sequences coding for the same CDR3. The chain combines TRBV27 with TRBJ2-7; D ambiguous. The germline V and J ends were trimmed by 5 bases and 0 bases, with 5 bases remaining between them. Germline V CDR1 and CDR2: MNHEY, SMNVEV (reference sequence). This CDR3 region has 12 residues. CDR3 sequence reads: CASSANSYEQYF. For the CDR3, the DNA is TGTGCCAGCAGTGCAAACTCCTACGAGCAGTACTTC.

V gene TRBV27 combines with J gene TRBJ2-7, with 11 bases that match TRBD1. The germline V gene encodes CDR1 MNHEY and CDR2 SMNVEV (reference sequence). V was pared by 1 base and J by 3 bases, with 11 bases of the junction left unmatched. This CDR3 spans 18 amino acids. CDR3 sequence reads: CASSLLGVGGTGGYEQYF. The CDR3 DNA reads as TGTGCCAGCAGTTTATTAGGCGTAGGCGGGACAGGGGGCTACGAGCAGTACTTC.

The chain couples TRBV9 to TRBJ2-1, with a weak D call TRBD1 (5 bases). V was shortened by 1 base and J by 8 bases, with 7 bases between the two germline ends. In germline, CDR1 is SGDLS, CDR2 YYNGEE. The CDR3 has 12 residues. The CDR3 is CASSVQGHEQFF. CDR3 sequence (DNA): TGTGCCAGCAGCGTACAGGGCCATGAGCAGTTCTTC.

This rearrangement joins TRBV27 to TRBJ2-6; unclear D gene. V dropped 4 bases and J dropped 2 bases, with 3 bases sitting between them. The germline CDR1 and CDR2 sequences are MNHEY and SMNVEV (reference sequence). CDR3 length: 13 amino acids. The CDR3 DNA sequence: TGTGCCAGCAGTTCGACTGGGGCCAACGTCCTGACTTTC. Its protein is CASSSTGANVLTF.

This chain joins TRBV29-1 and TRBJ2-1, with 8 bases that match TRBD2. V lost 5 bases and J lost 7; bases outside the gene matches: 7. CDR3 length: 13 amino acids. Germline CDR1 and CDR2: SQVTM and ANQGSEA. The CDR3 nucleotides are TGCAGCGTTCGCGGGGGGCAGGGAAATGAGCAGTTCTTC. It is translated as CSVRGGQGNEQFF.

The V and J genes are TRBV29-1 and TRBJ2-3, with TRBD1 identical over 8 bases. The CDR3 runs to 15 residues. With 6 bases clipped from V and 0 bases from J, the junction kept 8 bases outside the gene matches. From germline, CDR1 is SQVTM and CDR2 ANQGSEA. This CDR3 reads CSVEQGETSTDTQYF. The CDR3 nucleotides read TGCAGCGTGGAACAGGGGGAAACTAGCACAGATACGCAGTATTTT.

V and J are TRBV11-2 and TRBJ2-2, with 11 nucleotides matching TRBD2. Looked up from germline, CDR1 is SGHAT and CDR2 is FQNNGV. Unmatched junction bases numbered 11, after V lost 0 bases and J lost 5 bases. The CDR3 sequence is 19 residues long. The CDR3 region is CASSLDPVLGLAETGELFF. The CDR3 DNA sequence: TGTGCCAGCAGCTTAGATCCGGTACTGGGACTAGCGGAGACCGGGGAGCTGTTTTTT.

CDR3 amino acids: CASSQDRGQMTEQYF. In DNA, the CDR3 is TGCGCCAGCAGCCAAGATAGGGGACAAATGACCGAGCAGTACTTC. This chain connects TRBV4-3 to TRBJ2-7, with D possibly TRBD1 on 6 matching bases. The length of the CDR3 is 15 residues. V gave up 0 bases and J gave up 6 bases, with 15 bases separating them. The germline V gene has CDR1 LGHNA and CDR2 YSLEER.

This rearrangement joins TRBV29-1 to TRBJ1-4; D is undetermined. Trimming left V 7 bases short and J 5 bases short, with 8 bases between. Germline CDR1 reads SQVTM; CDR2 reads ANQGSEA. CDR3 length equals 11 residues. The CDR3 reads CSALENEKLFF. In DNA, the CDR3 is TGCAGCGCTTTAGAGAATGAAAAACTGTTTTTT.

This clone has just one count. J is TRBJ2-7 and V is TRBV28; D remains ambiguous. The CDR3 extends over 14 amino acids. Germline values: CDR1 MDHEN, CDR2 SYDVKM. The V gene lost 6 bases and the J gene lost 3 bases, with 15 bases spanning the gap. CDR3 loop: CASSAVEALYEQYF. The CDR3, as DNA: TGTGCCAGCAGCGCCGTAGAGGCCCTCTACGAGCAGTACTTC.

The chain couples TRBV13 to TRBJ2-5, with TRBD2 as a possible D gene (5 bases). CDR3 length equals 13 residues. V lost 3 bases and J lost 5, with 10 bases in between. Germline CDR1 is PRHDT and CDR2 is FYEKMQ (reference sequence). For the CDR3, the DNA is TGTGCCAGCAGCTTCGAGAGGGAGGAGACCCAGTACTTC. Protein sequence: CASSFEREETQYF.

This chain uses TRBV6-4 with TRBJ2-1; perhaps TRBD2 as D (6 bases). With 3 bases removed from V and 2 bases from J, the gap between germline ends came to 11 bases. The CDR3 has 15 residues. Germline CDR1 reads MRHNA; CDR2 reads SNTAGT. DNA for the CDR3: TGTGCCAGCAGTGAAGCTAGCGCTACCTACAATGAGCAGTTCTTC. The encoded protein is CASSEASATYNEQFF.

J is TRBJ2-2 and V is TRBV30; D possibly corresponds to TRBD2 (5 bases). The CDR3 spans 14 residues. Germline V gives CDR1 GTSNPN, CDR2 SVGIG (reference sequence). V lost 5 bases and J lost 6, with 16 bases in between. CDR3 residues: CAWAGGSAAGELFF. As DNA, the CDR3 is TGTGCCTGGGCGGGTGGTTCCGCTGCCGGGGAGCTGTTTTTT.

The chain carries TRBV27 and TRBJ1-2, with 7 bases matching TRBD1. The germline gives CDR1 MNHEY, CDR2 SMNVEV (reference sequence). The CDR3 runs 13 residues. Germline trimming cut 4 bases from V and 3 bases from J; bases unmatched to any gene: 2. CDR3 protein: CASSSDRDYGYTF. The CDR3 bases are TGTGCCAGCAGTTCCGACAGGGACTATGGCTACACCTTC.

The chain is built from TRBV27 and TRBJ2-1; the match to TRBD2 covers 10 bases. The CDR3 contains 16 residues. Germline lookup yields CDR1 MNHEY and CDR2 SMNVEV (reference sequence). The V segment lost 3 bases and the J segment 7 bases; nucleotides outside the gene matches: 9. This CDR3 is CASSLATSGLANEQFF. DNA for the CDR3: TGTGCCAGCAGTTTGGCGACTAGCGGGTTAGCAAATGAGCAGTTCTTC.